These 23 T cell receptor beta chains were all obtained from the same sample, sequenced in a study of CD8+ T cells in alopecia areata. Sequencing relied on a cDNA template that was reverse transcribed from extracted RNA. Using immunoSEQ multiplex PCR, the repertoire was profiled, and TCRdb retains in-frame clones only, with some absent. Seen here are about 200,000 clones, around 50% observed once, and the top ten hold around 5%. The material sequenced was CD8+ T cells sorted from blood. These receptors originate from a human donor in good health.

This clone was picked up a small number of times. The chain uses TRBV4-1 and TRBJ2-7; no clear D. V lost 0 bases and J lost 2, with 17 bases in between. The CDR3 spans 17 residues. Germline V lookup: CDR1 MGHRA, CDR2 YSYEKL. The CDR3 spells CASSQDVQTAFPYEQYF. In nucleotides, the CDR3 is TGCGCCAGCAGCCAAGACGTCCAAACAGCGTTCCCCTACGAGCAGTACTTC.

The V and J genes are TRBV5-1 and TRBJ1-1; D gene ambiguous. This CDR3 region has 15 residues. V gave up 0 bases and J gave up 5 bases, with 14 bases separating them. Per germline, CDR1 SGHRS and CDR2 YFSETQ. The CDR3 DNA reads as TGCGCCAGCAGCTTGGCCTCACCCTCGGGGACTGAAGCTTTCTTT. Protein product: CASSLASPSGTEAFF.

Here the CDR3 reads CASSTTGFGEQYF. CDR3 nucleotide sequence: TGTGCCAGCAGTACGACAGGGTTTGGGGAGCAGTACTTC. The chain joins TRBV6-5 to TRBJ2-7, with TRBD1 matching over 7 bases. V dropped 5 bases and J dropped 7; count of bases not matched to a gene: 8. Per germline, CDR1 MNHEY and CDR2 SVGAGI. CDR3 length: 13 residues.

V and J are TRBV19 and TRBJ1-6; no clear D. CDR3 length: 15 amino acids. Between the trimmed V and J ends, which lost 4 bases and 4 bases, there was a span of 11 bases. CDR1 and CDR2 (germline): LNHDA, SQIVND (reference sequence). This chain's CDR3 is CASSTGDLYNSPLHF. CDR3 DNA: TGTGCCAGTAGTACCGGCGACTTGTATAATTCACCCCTCCACTTT.

The J gene is TRBJ2-5, the V gene TRBV5-4; 7 nucleotides align to TRBD2. Trimming removed 7 bases from V and 0 bases from J; junction bases left unmatched: 6. This CDR3 comprises 14 residues. Per germline, CDR1 SGHNT and CDR2 YYREEE (reference sequence). The CDR3 DNA reads TGTGCCAGCTCTGGCCTAGCGGACCAAGAGACCCAGTACTTC. This encodes CASSGLADQETQYF.

The chain employs TRBV7-8 and TRBJ2-6; D gene unclear. The CDR3 consists of 15 residues. V was pared by 5 bases and J by 0 bases, with 8 bases between. Germline CDR1 SGHVS, CDR2 FQNEAQ. CDR3 nucleotides: TGTGCCAGCAGCCCCTTGGACTCTGGGGCCAACGTCCTGACTTTC. This encodes CASSPLDSGANVLTF.

The V gene is TRBV13, the J gene TRBJ1-5, with a weak D call TRBD1 (6 bases). Trimming left V 3 bases short and J 6 bases short, with 12 bases between. The CDR3 spans 14 residues. Germline lookup yields CDR1 PRHDT and CDR2 FYEKMQ (reference sequence). CDR3 DNA sequence: TGTGCCAGCAGCTTTAGGGGGTCCGGTCAGCCCCAGCATTTT. It translates to CASSFRGSGQPQHF.

This clone turned up a few times. The chain joins TRBV29-1 to TRBJ2-1, with TRBD2 identical over 8 bases. V was clipped by 8 bases and J by 5 bases; unmatched bases: 8. The CDR3 runs 13 residues. CDR1 is SQVTM and CDR2 is ANQGSEA in the germline V gene. The CDR3 protein is CSWRGVRNNEQFF. The DNA for the CDR3 is TGCAGCTGGCGGGGGGTCCGAAACAATGAGCAGTTCTTC.

This chain connects TRBV4-1 to TRBJ2-3; possibly TRBD2 for D (7 bases). Germline V CDR1 and CDR2: MGHRA, YSYEKL. The V gene lost 2 bases and the J gene lost 5 bases, with 20 bases spanning the gap. The CDR3 loop spans 17 amino acids. The CDR3 spells CASSQTRGGTRVDTQYF. The CDR3 nucleotides read TGCGCCAGCAGCCAAACCCGCGGGGGCACTCGGGTAGATACGCAGTATTTT.

The gene calls are TRBV5-1 and TRBJ2-7; D possibly corresponds to TRBD1 (6 bases). V dropped 4 bases and J dropped 1 base, with 12 bases sitting between them. Germline CDR1 reads SGHRS; CDR2 reads YFSETQ. The CDR3 runs 14 residues. The CDR3 spells CASSMGQGSYEQYF. CDR3 DNA sequence: TGCGCCAGCAGCATGGGTCAGGGGTCCTACGAGCAGTACTTC.

This rearrangement joins TRBV29-1 to TRBJ1-2; weak D call: TRBD1 (5 bases). Germline CDR1 and CDR2: SQVTM and ANQGSEA. The CDR3 contains 11 residues. V lost 6 bases and J 6 bases, leaving 11 bases between the germline ends. In DNA, the CDR3 is TGCAGCGTAAAGGGGCCCCATGGCTACACCTTC. Translating it yields CSVKGPHGYTF.

V gene TRBV19 combines with J gene TRBJ2-7, with a weak D call TRBD2 (6 bases). This CDR3 is 13 amino acids long. The V end lost 5 bases, the J end lost 6 bases, and 14 bases lay between the germline ends. CDR1 and CDR2 from the germline V gene are LNHDA and SQIVND (reference sequence). CDR3 DNA sequence: TGTGCCAGTAGTCTAGGGACTCCCCTCGAGCAGTACTTC. It specifies CASSLGTPLEQYF.

This chain uses TRBV4-2 with TRBJ2-7; TRBD2 is a possible D gene (7 bases). The ends were cut back, 0 bases at V and 3 bases at J, with 15 bases in the middle. This CDR3 spans 16 amino acids. CDR1 LGHNA and CDR2 YNFKEQ come from the germline V gene. The DNA of the CDR3 is TGTGCCAGCAGCCAAGATGACGGGCGGGGGCACTACGAGCAGTACTTC. Protein product: CASSQDDGRGHYEQYF.

The V gene is TRBV5-6, the J gene TRBJ2-7; TRBD1 might be the D (5 bases). Trimming removed 2 bases at V and 1 base at J, with 10 bases between. The CDR3 is 14 residues long. Germline values: CDR1 SGHDT, CDR2 YYEEEE. The CDR3 here is CASSFQGFSYEQYF. CDR3 sequence (DNA): TGTGCCAGCAGCTTTCAGGGATTTTCCTACGAGCAGTACTTC.

This clone was seen more than once but under ten times. This rearrangement joins TRBV9 to TRBJ1-6; D call uncertain. Germline loops: CDR1 SGDLS, CDR2 YYNGEE. The CDR3 contains 17 residues. Trimming stripped 4 bases from V and 0 bases from J, with 14 bases between. CDR3 coding DNA: TGTGCCAGCAGCCCAGCGGAAGCCAGCTCCTATAATTCACCCCTCCACTTT. It translates to CASSPAEASSYNSPLHF.

As to this clone: Since a far larger clone is one base different, this is likely a read error. The chain carries TRBV9 and TRBJ2-7; perhaps TRBD2 as D (7 bases). The CDR3 has 15 residues. Germline values: CDR1 SGDLS, CDR2 YYNGEE. The V end lost 0 bases, the J end lost 7 bases, and 17 bases lay between the germline ends. This CDR3 reads CASSVAGGLSHEQYF. CDR3 DNA: TGTGCCAGCAGCGTAGCGGGGGGCCTAAGCCATGAGCAGTACTTC.

The chain has TRBV30 and TRBJ2-7; 7 bases align to TRBD1. Germline CDR1 reads GTSNPN; CDR2 reads SVGIG (reference sequence). Germline trimming cut 3 bases from V and 3 bases from J; bases unmatched to any gene: 23. The CDR3 loop spans 19 amino acids. The CDR3 region is CAWSDRLNVVGTDYYEQYF. Written as DNA, the CDR3 is TGTGCCTGGAGCGATAGACTTAATGTGGTAGGGACAGATTACTACGAGCAGTACTTC.

In its sample, this clone was seen a few times. The rearrangement links TRBV4-1 to TRBJ2-7, with a tentative D call TRBD1 (6 bases). Per germline, CDR1 MGHRA and CDR2 YSYEKL. V dropped 3 bases and J dropped 2 bases, with 14 bases sitting between them. This CDR3 has 15 residues. This CDR3 is CASSHRAEGAYEQYF. For the CDR3, the DNA is TGCGCCAGCAGCCATAGGGCCGAGGGGGCCTACGAGCAGTACTTC.

The rearrangement uses TRBV29-1 and TRBJ2-1; 9 nucleotides agree with TRBD2. V gave up 5 bases and J gave up 12 bases; unmatched junction bases: 8. Germline CDR1 is SQVTM and CDR2 is ANQGSEA. This CDR3 spans 12 amino acids. The CDR3 nucleotides are TGCAGCGTTTGGATGACTAGCGGAGGGCAGTTCTTC. Translation: CSVWMTSGGQFF.

This chain connects TRBV15 to TRBJ1-2; weak D call: TRBD1 (5 bases). Trimming removed 5 bases at V and 4 bases at J, with 17 bases between. Looked up from germline, CDR1 is LNHNV and CDR2 is YYDKDF (reference sequence). The CDR3 has 15 residues. The CDR3 DNA reads as TGTGCCACCAGCGGAAAGTGGGGGGTCACCTATGGCTACACCTTC. Encoded protein: CATSGKWGVTYGYTF. The complete variable domain, with remaining parts taken from reference TRBV15 and TRBJ1-2, reads DAMVIQNPRYQVTQFGKPVTLSCSQTLNHNVMYWYQQKSSQAPKLLFHYYDKDFNNEADTPDNFQSRRPNTSFCFLDIRSPGLGDTAMYLCATSGKWGVTYGYTFGSGTRLTVV.

This clone was counted a few times. The genes are TRBV7-9 and TRBJ2-1; 7 positions match TRBD2. This CDR3 has 13 amino acids. The V segment lost 6 bases and the J segment 10 bases; nucleotides outside the gene matches: 9. Germline values: CDR1 SEHNR, CDR2 FQNEAQ (reference sequence). Here the CDR3 reads CASSASVRGEQFF. As DNA, the CDR3 is TGTGCCAGCAGTGCTTCAGTGCGGGGGGAGCAGTTCTTC.

The chain links TRBV5-4 to TRBJ2-5; 8 nucleotides agree with TRBD2. The CDR3 totals 15 residues. V lost 4 bases, J lost 5 bases, and 10 bases stayed unmatched. Germline-derived CDR1 and CDR2 are SGHNT and YYREEE (reference sequence). CDR3 DNA sequence: TGTGCCAGCAGCCCCTCACTAGCGGTGGGGGAGACCCAGTACTTC. As protein: CASSPSLAVGETQYF.

The chain employs TRBV29-1 and TRBJ2-1; 9 bases fit TRBD2. This CDR3 region has 16 residues. In germline, CDR1 is SQVTM, CDR2 ANQGSEA. V lost 0 bases and J lost 6; bases outside the gene matches: 9. In DNA form, the CDR3 reads TGCAGCGTTGAAGATCTAGGGACTAGCAGGGGCAATGAGCAGTTCTTC. It translates to CSVEDLGTSRGNEQFF.